The clone carrying this TCR beta chain has more than one count but fewer than ten. Its antigen is still unknown. Trimming pared 4 bases from V and 0 bases from J, leaving 22 bases between. The germline V gene has CDR1 SGHVS and CDR2 FNYEAQ. The CDR3 is 19 residues long. The sample originates from a study of T-cell reconstitution after alpha-beta-depleted transplantation in children. Findings of the study overall: Reported findings indicate that, about two months after transplant, alpha-beta T cells came from several hundred expanded clones, which were derived from non-depleted graft cells.

Using unique molecular identifiers, the investigators prepared the TCRbeta library. A single record per CDR3 protein comes from TCRdb applying MiXCR to the PCR reads. Of some 260,000 distinct CDR3 sequences listed, under 30% are singletons. The chain uses TRBV7-6 and TRBJ1-3; TRBD1 is a possible D gene (5 bases). The TCR comes from a female patient aged 2 to 10 who had a stem cell transplant for congenital amegakaryocytic thrombocytopenia, so the T cells may come from the graft donor. Sequenced material: PBMCs, mostly from graft donor cells, taken 360 days after TCRalphabeta/CD19-depleted stem cell transplant. This CDR3 is CASSSRNRDAKSSGNTIYF. The CDR3 bases are TGTGCCAGCAGCTCACGAAACCGGGACGCAAAGTCCTCTGGAAACACCATATATTTT. Based on the CDR3 plus reference TRBV7-6 and TRBJ1-3, the full variable domain is GAGVSQSPRYKVTKRGQDVALRCDPISGHVSLYWYRQALGQGPEFLTYFNYEAQQDKSGLPNDRFSAERPEGSISTLTIQRTEQRDSAMYRCASSSRNRDAKSSGNTIYFGEGSWLTVV.